Following are 12 T cell receptor beta chains from one sample sequenced in a study of PD-L1 blockade in urothelial cancer (dated by TCRdb to about 2017). In the paper's terms, the time point label means: pretreatment peripheral blood. Libraries came from the immunoSEQ multiplex PCR assay. This is the immuneACCESS table as TCRdb keeps it, with only in-frame sequences that have V and J called. A part of the clones is gone; compared with another copy, unresolved V genes explain less than half, and the rest is unexplained. Recorded for this sample are around 79,000 clones; 85% of them occurred a single time. The ten largest make up 6.5% to 8% of the sample. Source: PBMCs, taken around atezolizumab (anti-PD-L1) treatment. These receptors were taken from a man aged 35-49 years with urothelial cancer.

CDR3: CASSQQGTTGELFF. Written as DNA, the CDR3 is TGTGCCAGTAGCCAACAGGGTACCACCGGGGAGCTGTTTTTT. The J gene is TRBJ2-2, the V gene TRBV19, with D perhaps matching TRBD1 (6 bases). The germline gives CDR1 LNHDA, CDR2 SQIVND (reference sequence). Between the trimmed V and J ends, which lost 6 bases and 4 bases, there was a span of 12 bases. This CDR3 is 14 amino acids long.

This clone came up a few times. Germline is not matched at one junction end, which may reflect a read error. The rearrangement links TRBV9 to TRBJ1-1; tentatively, D is TRBD1 (5 bases). Per the germline V gene, CDR1 is SGDLS and CDR2 is YYNGEE. The CDR3 is 14 amino acids. The CDR3 coding sequence is TGTGCCAGCACCGTAGGGGCAATGAACACTGAAGCTTTCTTT. Translation gives CASTVGAMNTEAFF.

V usage is TRBV25-1 and J usage is TRBJ2-3; TRBD2 matches at 16 bases. V gave up 5 bases and J gave up 4 bases; unmatched junction bases: 6. Per germline, CDR1 MGHDK and CDR2 SYGVNS. CDR3 length: 17 amino acids. The CDR3 nucleotides read TGTGCCAGCAGTCAACCGGGGACTAGCGGGAGGGCAGATACGCAGTATTTT. Translated: CASSQPGTSGRADTQYF.

The chain has TRBV11-2 and TRBJ1-1; 7 nucleotides align to TRBD1. Germline assignment: CDR1 SGHAT and CDR2 FQNNGV. The CDR3 covers 15 residues. With 5 bases clipped from V and 3 bases from J, the junction kept 9 bases outside the gene matches. CDR3 nucleotide sequence: TGTGCCAGCAGCCGCCCCGGGACAGCATACACTGAAGCTTTCTTT. This translates into CASSRPGTAYTEAFF.

The V and J genes are TRBV7-2 and TRBJ1-2; 12 nucleotides match TRBD1. The junction had 8 bases not matched to a gene; V was cut back by 4 bases and J by 8 bases. CDR3 length equals 15 residues. Germline CDR1 reads SGHTA; CDR2 reads FQGNSA. The CDR3 here is CASSYPGQGARGYTF. CDR3 bases: TGTGCCAGCAGCTATCCGGGACAGGGGGCAAGGGGCTACACCTTC.

This clone was counted a single time. This CDR3 is CASTPGGGRSYTGELFF. CDR3 bases: TGTGCCAGCACCCCCGGCGGAGGCCGATCCTACACCGGGGAGCTGTTTTTT. The V call is TRBV14, the J call TRBJ2-2; a weak D match, TRBD2 (5 bases). This CDR3 has 17 residues. Germline-derived CDR1 and CDR2 are SGHDN and FVKESK. The germline V and J ends were trimmed by 7 bases and 3 bases, with 21 bases remaining between them.

The chain is built from TRBV4-2 and TRBJ2-2, with 11 bases lining up with TRBD2. This CDR3 comprises 18 residues. V trimming: 3 bases; J trimming: 4 bases; junction bases outside the gene matches: 10. CDR1 LGHNA and CDR2 YNFKEQ come from the germline V gene. The CDR3 sequence is CASSHPGVGTSGTGELFF. CDR3 coding DNA: TGTGCCAGCAGCCACCCGGGAGTAGGGACTAGCGGCACCGGGGAGCTGTTTTTT.

This sequence joins TRBV28 and TRBJ2-4, with D uncertain. Trimming removed 5 bases from V and 0 bases from J, with 11 bases in between. Germline loops: CDR1 MDHEN, CDR2 SYDVKM. The CDR3 runs 15 residues. CDR3 region: CASSPFEVAKNIQYF. CDR3 sequence (DNA): TGTGCCAGCAGTCCGTTCGAGGTAGCCAAAAACATTCAGTACTTC.

The rearrangement joins TRBV19 to TRBJ2-5; TRBD2 might be the D (5 bases). The CDR3 loop spans 11 amino acids. Germline loops: CDR1 LNHDA, CDR2 SQIVND (reference sequence). The germline V and J ends were trimmed by 2 bases and 7 bases, with 5 bases remaining between them. The CDR3 bases are TGTGCCAGTAGTATACGGGGGACCCAGTACTTC. Its protein product is CASSIRGTQYF.

The gene calls are TRBV6-1 and TRBJ1-1; D gene uncertain. With 5 bases removed from V and 3 bases from J, the gap between germline ends came to 10 bases. Germline V gene data show CDR1 as MNHNS and CDR2 as SASEGT. The CDR3 has 13 amino acids. CDR3 bases: TGTGCCAGCAGTTGGAGTTCGTACACTGAAGCTTTCTTT. The encoded protein is CASSWSSYTEAFF.

This clone has only a few counts. The V gene is TRBV6-1, the J gene TRBJ1-2; D is uncertain. This CDR3 contains 12 residues. V was trimmed by 1 base and J by 8 bases, leaving 8 bases between them. Germline assignment: CDR1 MNHNS and CDR2 SASEGT. In DNA, the CDR3 is TGTGCCAGCAGTGAAGGCAGTGAAGGCTACACCTTC. It encodes CASSEGSEGYTF.

The chain has TRBV4-1 and TRBJ2-1, with 8 nucleotides matching TRBD2. Trimming removed 3 bases from V and 8 bases from J; junction bases left unmatched: 30. CDR1 and CDR2 from the germline V gene are MGHRA and YSYEKL. There are 22 residues in the CDR3. DNA for the CDR3: TGCGCCAGCAGCCATAATCGAGGGGGGATTCATGACGGGAGGGTTTTTTGGGATGAGCAGTTCTTC. Translated, it gives CASSHNRGGIHDGRVFWDEQFF.